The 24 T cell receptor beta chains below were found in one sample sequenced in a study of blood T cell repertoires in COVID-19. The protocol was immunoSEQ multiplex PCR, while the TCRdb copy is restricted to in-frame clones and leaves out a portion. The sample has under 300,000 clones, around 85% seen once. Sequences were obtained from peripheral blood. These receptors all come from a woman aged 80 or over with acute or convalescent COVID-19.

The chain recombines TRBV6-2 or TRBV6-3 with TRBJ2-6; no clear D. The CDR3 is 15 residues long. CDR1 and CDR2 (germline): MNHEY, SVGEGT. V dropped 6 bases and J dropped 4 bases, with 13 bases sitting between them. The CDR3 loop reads CASSPNRSGANVLTF. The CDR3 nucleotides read TGTGCCAGCAGCCCGAATAGATCAGGGGCCAACGTCCTGACTTTC.

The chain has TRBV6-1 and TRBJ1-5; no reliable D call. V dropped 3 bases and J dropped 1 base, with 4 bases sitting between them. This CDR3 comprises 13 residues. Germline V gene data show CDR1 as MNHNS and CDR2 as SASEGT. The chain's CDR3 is CASSDRSNQPQHF. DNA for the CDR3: TGTGCCAGCAGTGACAGAAGCAATCAGCCCCAGCATTTT.

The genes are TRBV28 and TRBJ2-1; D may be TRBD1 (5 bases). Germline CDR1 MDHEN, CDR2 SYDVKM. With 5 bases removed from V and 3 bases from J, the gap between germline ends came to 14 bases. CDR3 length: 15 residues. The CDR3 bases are TGTGCCAGCAGTCTATCCCCAGGACACTACAATGAGCAGTTCTTC. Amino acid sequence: CASSLSPGHYNEQFF.

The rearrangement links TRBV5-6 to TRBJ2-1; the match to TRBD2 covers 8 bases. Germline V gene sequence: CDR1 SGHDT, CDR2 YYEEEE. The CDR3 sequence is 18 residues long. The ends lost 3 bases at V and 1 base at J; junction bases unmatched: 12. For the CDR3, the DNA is TGTGCCAGCAGCTCCCTCGGGTTAGCGGGGATATCCTACAATGAGCAGTTCTTC. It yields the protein CASSSLGLAGISYNEQFF.

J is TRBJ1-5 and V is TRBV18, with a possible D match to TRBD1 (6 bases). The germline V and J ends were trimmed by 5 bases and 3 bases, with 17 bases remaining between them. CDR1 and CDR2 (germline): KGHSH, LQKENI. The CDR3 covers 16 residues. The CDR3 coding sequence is TGTGCCAGCTCATCCCAGGGGTGGTATGACAATCAGCCCCAGCATTTT. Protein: CASSSQGWYDNQPQHF.

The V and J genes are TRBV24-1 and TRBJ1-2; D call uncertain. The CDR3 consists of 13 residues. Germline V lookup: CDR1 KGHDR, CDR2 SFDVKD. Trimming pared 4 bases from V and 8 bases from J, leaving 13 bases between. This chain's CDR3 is CATSDISGVGYTF. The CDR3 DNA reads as TGTGCCACCAGTGACATCTCCGGGGTAGGCTACACCTTC.

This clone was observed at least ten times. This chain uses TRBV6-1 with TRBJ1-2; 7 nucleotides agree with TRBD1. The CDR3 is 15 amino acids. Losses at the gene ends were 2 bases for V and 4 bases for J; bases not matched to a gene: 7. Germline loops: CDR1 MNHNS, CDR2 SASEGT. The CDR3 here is CASSESRGTVYGYTF. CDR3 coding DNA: TGTGCCAGCAGTGAAAGCAGGGGGACAGTCTATGGCTACACCTTC.

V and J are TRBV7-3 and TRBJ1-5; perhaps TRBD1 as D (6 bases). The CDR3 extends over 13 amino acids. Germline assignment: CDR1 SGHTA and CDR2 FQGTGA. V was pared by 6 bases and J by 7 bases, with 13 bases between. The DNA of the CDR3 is TGTGCCAGCAGTGCAGGGGTAGGCCAGCCCCAGCATTTT. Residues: CASSAGVGQPQHF.

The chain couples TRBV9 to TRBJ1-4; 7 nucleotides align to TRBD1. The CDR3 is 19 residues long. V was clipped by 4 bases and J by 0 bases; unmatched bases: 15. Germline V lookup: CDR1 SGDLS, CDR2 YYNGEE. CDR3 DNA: TGTGCCAGCAGCCCCCGGCCGGACAGGTACCTTGCAACTAATGAAAAACTGTTTTTT. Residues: CASSPRPDRYLATNEKLFF.

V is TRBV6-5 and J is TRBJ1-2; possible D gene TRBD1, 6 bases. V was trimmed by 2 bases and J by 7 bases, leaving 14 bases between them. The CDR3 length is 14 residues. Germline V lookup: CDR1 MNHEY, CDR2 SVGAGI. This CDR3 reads CASSYDSWGLGYTF. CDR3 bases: TGTGCCAGCAGTTACGACTCCTGGGGGCTTGGCTACACCTTC.

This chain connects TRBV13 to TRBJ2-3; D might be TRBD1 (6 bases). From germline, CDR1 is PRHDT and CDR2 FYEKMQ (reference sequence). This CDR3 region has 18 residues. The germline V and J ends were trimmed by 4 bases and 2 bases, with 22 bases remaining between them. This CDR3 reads CASSYASGVRVDTDTQYF. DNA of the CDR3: TGTGCCAGCAGCTATGCCTCAGGGGTGCGGGTAGACACAGATACGCAGTATTTT. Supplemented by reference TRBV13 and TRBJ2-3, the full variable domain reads AAGVIQSPRHLIKEKRETATLKCYPIPRHDTVYWYQQGPGQDPQFLISFYEKMQSDKGSIPDRFSAQQFSDYHSELNMSSLELGDSALYFCASSYASGVRVDTDTQYFGPGTRLTVL.

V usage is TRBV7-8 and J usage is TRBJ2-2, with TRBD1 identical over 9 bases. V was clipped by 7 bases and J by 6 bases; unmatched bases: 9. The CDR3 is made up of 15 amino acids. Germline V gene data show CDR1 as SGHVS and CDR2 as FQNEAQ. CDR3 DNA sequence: TGTGCCAGCACCCTAGGGGACAGGGTGTCCGGGGAGCTGTTTTTT. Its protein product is CASTLGDRVSGELFF.

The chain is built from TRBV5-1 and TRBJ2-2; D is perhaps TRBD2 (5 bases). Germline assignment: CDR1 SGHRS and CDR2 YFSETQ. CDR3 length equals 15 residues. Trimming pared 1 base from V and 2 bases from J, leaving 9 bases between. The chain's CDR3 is CASSLPEGNTGELFF. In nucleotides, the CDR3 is TGCGCCAGCAGCTTGCCAGAGGGTAACACCGGGGAGCTGTTTTTT.

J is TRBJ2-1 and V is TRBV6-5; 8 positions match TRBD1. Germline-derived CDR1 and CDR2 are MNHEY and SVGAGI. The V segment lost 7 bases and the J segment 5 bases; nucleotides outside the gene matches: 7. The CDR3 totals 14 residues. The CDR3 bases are TGTGCCAGCAACCGACAGGGGAGGAACAATGAGCAGTTCTTC. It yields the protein CASNRQGRNNEQFF.

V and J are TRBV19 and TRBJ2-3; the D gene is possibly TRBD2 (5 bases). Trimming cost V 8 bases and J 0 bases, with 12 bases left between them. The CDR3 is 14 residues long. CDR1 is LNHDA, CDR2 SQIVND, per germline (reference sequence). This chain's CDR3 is CASGLYTSTDTQYF. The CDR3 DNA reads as TGTGCCAGTGGACTCTACACTAGCACAGATACGCAGTATTTT.

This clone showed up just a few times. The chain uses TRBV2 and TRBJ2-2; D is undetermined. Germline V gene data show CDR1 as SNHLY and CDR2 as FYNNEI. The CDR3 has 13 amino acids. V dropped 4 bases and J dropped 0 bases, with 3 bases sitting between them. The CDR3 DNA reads TGTGCCAGCAGTGGAGCGAACACCGGGGAGCTGTTTTTT. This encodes CASSGANTGELFF.

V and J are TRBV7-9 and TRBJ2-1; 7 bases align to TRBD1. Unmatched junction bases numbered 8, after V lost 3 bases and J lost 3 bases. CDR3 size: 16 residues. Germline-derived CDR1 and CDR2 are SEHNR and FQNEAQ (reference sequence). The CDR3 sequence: CASSFRGTDFYNEQFF. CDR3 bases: TGTGCCAGCAGCTTCAGGGGGACAGATTTCTACAATGAGCAGTTCTTC.

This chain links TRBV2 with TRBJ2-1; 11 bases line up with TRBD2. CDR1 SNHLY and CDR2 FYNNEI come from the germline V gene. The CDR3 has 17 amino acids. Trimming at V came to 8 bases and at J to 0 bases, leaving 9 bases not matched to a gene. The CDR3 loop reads CASLGLAGGSSYNEQFF. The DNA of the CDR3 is TGTGCCAGCCTTGGGCTAGCGGGGGGAAGCTCCTACAATGAGCAGTTCTTC.

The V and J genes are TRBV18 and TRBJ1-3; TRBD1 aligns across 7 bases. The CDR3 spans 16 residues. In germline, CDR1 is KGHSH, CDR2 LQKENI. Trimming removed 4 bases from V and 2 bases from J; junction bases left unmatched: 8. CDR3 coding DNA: TGTGCCAGCTCACAGCTCCCAGGGGGAACTGGAAACACCATATATTTT. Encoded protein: CASSQLPGGTGNTIYF.

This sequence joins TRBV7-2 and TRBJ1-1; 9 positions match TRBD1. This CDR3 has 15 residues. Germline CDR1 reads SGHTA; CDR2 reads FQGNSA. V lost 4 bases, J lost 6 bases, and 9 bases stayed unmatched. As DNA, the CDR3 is TGTGCCAGCAGCTCACGGGACAGGGTGGCGGCTGAAGCTTTCTTT. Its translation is CASSSRDRVAAEAFF. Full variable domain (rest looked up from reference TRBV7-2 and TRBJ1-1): GAGVSQSPSNKVTEKGKDVELRCDPISGHTALYWYRQSLGQGLEFLIYFQGNSAPDKSGLPSDRFSAERTGGSVSTLTIQRTQQEDSAVYLCASSSRDRVAAEAFFGQGTRLTVV.

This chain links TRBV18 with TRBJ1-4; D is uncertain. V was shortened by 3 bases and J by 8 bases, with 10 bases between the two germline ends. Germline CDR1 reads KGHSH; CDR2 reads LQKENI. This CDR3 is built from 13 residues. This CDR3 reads CASSPITEEKLFF. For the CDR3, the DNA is TGTGCCAGCTCACCTATTACAGAGGAAAAACTGTTTTTT.

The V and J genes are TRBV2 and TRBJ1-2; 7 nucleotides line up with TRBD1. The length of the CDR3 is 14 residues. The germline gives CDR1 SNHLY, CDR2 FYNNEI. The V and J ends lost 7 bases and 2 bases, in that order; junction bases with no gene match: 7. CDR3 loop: CASNPQGSNYGYTF. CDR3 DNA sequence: TGTGCCAGCAATCCACAGGGGTCGAACTATGGCTACACCTTC. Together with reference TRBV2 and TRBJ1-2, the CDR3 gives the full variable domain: EPEVTQTPSHQVTQMGQEVILRCVPISNHLYFYWYRQILGQKVEFLVSFYNNEISEKSEIFDDQFSVERPDGSNFTLKIRSTKLEDSAMYFCASNPQGSNYGYTFGSGTRLTVV.

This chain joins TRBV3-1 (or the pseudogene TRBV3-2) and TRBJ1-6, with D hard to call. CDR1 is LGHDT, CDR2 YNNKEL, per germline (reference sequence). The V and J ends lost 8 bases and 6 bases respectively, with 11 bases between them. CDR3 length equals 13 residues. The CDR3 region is CASASRANSPLHF. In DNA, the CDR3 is TGTGCCAGCGCCTCGCGGGCTAATTCACCCCTCCACTTT.

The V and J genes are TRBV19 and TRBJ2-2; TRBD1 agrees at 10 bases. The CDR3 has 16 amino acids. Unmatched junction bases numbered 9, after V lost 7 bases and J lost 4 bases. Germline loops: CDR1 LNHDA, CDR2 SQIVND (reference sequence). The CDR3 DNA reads TGTGCCAGTACCCATGGGCGGGACAGGGGCACCGGGGAGCTGTTTTTT. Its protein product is CASTHGRDRGTGELFF.